The 16 T cell receptor beta chains in this list originate from one sample, sequenced in a study of T cell responses to AZD1222 COVID-19 vaccine. Method: immunoSEQ multiplex PCR; TCRdb's copy keeps in-frame clones and lacks some. Among 55,000 to 65,000 clones listed, roughly three quarters were seen once. The sequencing here drew on peripheral blood, taken 28 days after the second AZD1222 dose. The receptor source for this set is an adult who received the AZD1222 COVID-19 vaccine.

This chain connects TRBV7-2 to TRBJ2-2; D is unclear. V was clipped by 1 base and J by 1 base, with 10 bases between them. Per the germline V gene, CDR1 is SGHTA and CDR2 is FQGNSA. There are 16 residues in the CDR3. The CDR3 protein is CASSLVPRLNTGELFF. The CDR3 DNA follows: TGTGCCAGCAGCTTAGTCCCACGCCTGAACACCGGGGAGCTGTTTTTT.

The V and J genes are TRBV27 and TRBJ2-2; 12 positions match TRBD2. The CDR3 extends over 16 amino acids. CDR1 and CDR2 from the germline V gene are MNHEY and SMNVEV (reference sequence). V was clipped by 2 bases and J by 11 bases; unmatched bases: 9. CDR3 DNA: TGTGCCAGCAGTTTAAGGGCTAGCGGGAGGGCCCCAGAGCTGTTTTTT. It translates to CASSLRASGRAPELFF.

This chain uses TRBV10-3 with TRBJ2-1; TRBD1 matches at 10 bases. The CDR3 spans 13 residues. CDR1 is ENHRY, CDR2 SYGVKD, per germline. The trim removed 11 bases at V and 8 bases at J, leaving 9 bases unmatched. The CDR3 DNA follows: TGTGCCCTCCCGGGACAGGGGTTACATGAGCAGTTCTTC. Protein: CALPGQGLHEQFF.

The chain carries TRBV5-1 and TRBJ2-6; 11 positions agree with TRBD1. Unmatched junction bases numbered 2, after V lost 7 bases and J lost 2 bases. The CDR3 length is 15 residues. Germline values: CDR1 SGHRS, CDR2 YFSETQ. CDR3 in DNA: TGCGCCAGCGGGACAGGGGGTGCTGGGGCCAACGTCCTGACTTTC. This codes for CASGTGGAGANVLTF.

The chain carries TRBV10-3 and TRBJ1-1; TRBD1 might be the D (6 bases). V shed 0 bases and J shed 2 bases, with 16 bases lying between them. This CDR3 has 17 amino acids. CDR1 and CDR2 (germline): ENHRY, SYGVKD. CDR3 in DNA: TGTGCCATCAGTGAGTCTAGCAGGGGATGGAGAAACACTGAAGCTTTCTTT. Translation: CAISESSRGWRNTEAFF.

This clone is medium-sized in the sample. The chain uses TRBV11-3 and TRBJ1-6; D uncertain. Germline CDR1 SGHNT, CDR2 YENEEA. CDR3 length: 13 amino acids. Trimming left V 2 bases short and J 7 bases short, with 6 bases between. CDR3 bases: TGTGCCAGCAGCTTATACGGGAATTCACCCCTCCACTTT. Translating gives CASSLYGNSPLHF.

V gene TRBV6-5 combines with J gene TRBJ2-7, with a possible D match to TRBD2 (7 bases). Between the trimmed V and J ends, which lost 5 bases and 0 bases, there was a span of 11 bases. The CDR3 spans 14 residues. Per the germline V gene, CDR1 is MNHEY and CDR2 is SVGAGI. As DNA, the CDR3 is TGTGCCAGCAGTAGGGGGGGGTCCTCCTACGAGCAGTACTTC. This encodes CASSRGGSSYEQYF.

V gene TRBV27 combines with J gene TRBJ2-1; TRBD1 aligns across 7 bases. The germline gives CDR1 MNHEY, CDR2 SMNVEV (reference sequence). V was pared by 6 bases and J by 3 bases, with 5 bases of the junction left unmatched. The CDR3 totals 14 residues. CDR3 region: CASSFDRDYNEQFF. In DNA, the CDR3 is TGTGCCAGCAGCTTCGACAGGGACTACAATGAGCAGTTCTTC.

The J gene is TRBJ2-2, the V gene TRBV19; maybe TRBD1 (5 bases). Trimming took off 7 bases at V and 0 bases at J, with 15 bases between the two ends. Looked up from germline, CDR1 is LNHDA and CDR2 is SQIVND (reference sequence). The CDR3 consists of 16 residues. The CDR3 spells CASTALGVTNTGELFF. CDR3 DNA sequence: TGTGCCAGTACCGCCCTAGGGGTAACGAACACCGGGGAGCTGTTTTTT.

The genes are TRBV28 and TRBJ1-3; TRBD1 is a possible D gene (5 bases). The V gene lost 3 bases and the J gene lost 2 bases, with 11 bases spanning the gap. Germline lookup yields CDR1 MDHEN and CDR2 SYDVKM. The length of the CDR3 is 15 residues. CDR3 sequence: CASSFPGGTGNTIYF. Here the CDR3 DNA reads TGTGCCAGCAGTTTTCCGGGGGGAACTGGAAACACCATATATTTT.

V gene TRBV6-5 combines with J gene TRBJ1-1, with 7 bases matching TRBD1. V gave up 6 bases and J gave up 1 base; unmatched junction bases: 5. This CDR3 is built from 14 residues. Per germline, CDR1 MNHEY and CDR2 SVGAGI. In nucleotides, the CDR3 is TGTGCCAGCAGCTCTAACAGGGGGAACACTGAAGCTTTCTTT. This codes for CASSSNRGNTEAFF.

The chain combines TRBV6-1 with TRBJ1-2, with D possibly being TRBD1 (5 bases). The CDR3 consists of 15 residues. The germline V gene encodes CDR1 MNHNS and CDR2 SASEGT. With 6 bases removed from V and 1 base from J, the gap between germline ends came to 15 bases. For the CDR3, the DNA is TGTGCCAGCAGGTCTGGGACCGAAGATAACTATGGCTACACCTTC. Amino acid sequence: CASRSGTEDNYGYTF.

The chain combines TRBV27 with TRBJ2-7; D unclear. The V end was cut by 5 bases, the J end by 6 bases, with 11 bases between. This CDR3 is built from 12 residues. Germline V gives CDR1 MNHEY, CDR2 SMNVEV (reference sequence). CDR3 coding DNA: TGTGCCAGCAGTGCATCCCTGGGCGAGCAGTACTTC. Translation gives CASSASLGEQYF.

The genes are TRBV6-2 or TRBV6-3 and TRBJ1-2, with D maybe TRBD1 (5 bases). This CDR3 region has 14 residues. The V gene's germline CDR1 is MNHEY and CDR2 SVGEGT. Between the trimmed V and J ends, which lost 4 bases and 3 bases, there was a span of 12 bases. As DNA, the CDR3 is TGTGCCAGCAGTTCCGTCGACAGATACTATGGCTACACCTTC. Its protein product is CASSSVDRYYGYTF.

This clone has a handful of counts. The CDR3 reads CASLEGGFYNEQFF. CDR3 sequence (DNA): TGTGCCAGCCTAGAGGGAGGTTTTTACAATGAGCAGTTCTTC. V usage is TRBV6-6 and J usage is TRBJ2-1; D is perhaps TRBD2 (6 bases). Germline-derived CDR1 and CDR2 are MNHNY and SVGAGI (reference sequence). Deletions cut 8 bases from V and 4 bases from J, with 15 bases between. The CDR3 is 14 amino acids.

This clone was counted only a few times. This sequence joins TRBV18 and TRBJ1-1; D might be TRBD1 (5 bases). V lost 4 bases, J lost 3 bases, and 18 bases lay in between. CDR1 is KGHSH, CDR2 LQKENI, per germline. The CDR3 length is 16 residues. The CDR3 sequence: CASSLTGGGSDTEAFF. The CDR3 DNA follows: TGTGCCAGCTCACTAACGGGGGGAGGATCGGACACTGAAGCTTTCTTT.